These T cell receptor beta chains were read from a single sample in a study of blood T cell repertoires in COVID-19. Method: immunoSEQ multiplex PCR; TCRdb's copy keeps in-frame clones and lacks some. This table has hundreds of thousands of clones, approximately 90% appearing once. The sequencing sample was made of PBMCs or T cells enriched from blood (not recorded which). The receptors come from a woman under 30 who had been exposed to COVID-19. CDR3s include the opening cysteine and the closing phenylalanine or tryptophan. The D gene is left open where the match is weak. Only some rows state a clone size, as once, few, many or a class for expanded clones.

DNA	CDR3	D	size	V	J	length
TGTGCCAGCAGTTACTCTTCTAGCGGGAACAATGAGCAGTTCTTC	CASSYSSSGNNEQFF	TRBD2	.	TRBV6-5	TRBJ2-1	15
TGTGCCAGCAGTTTCCCGGCCGGGACAGGGGAAGGCTACACCTTC	CASSFPAGTGEGYTF	TRBD1	few	TRBV28	TRBJ1-2	15
TGCGCCAGCAGCCAAGATTGGGGGGGGGCCCACGGGGACTATGGCTACACCTTC	CASSQDWGGAHGDYGYTF	.	.	TRBV4-3	TRBJ1-2	18
TGTGCCAGTAGTATGGGCAGTCAGCCCCAGCATTTT	CASSMGSQPQHF	.	.	TRBV19	TRBJ1-5	12
TGTGCCAGTAGCCAACTAGCGCTGGATACGCAGTATTTT	CASSQLALDTQYF	TRBD2	.	TRBV19	TRBJ2-3	13
TGCGCCAGCACCCCGGTTGTGTCCCACAACACTGAAGCTTTCTTT	CASTPVVSHNTEAFF	.	few	TRBV23-1	TRBJ1-1	15
TGCGCCAGCAGCCAAGTCAGGGGGCGACAGTACTTC	CASSQVRGRQYF	TRBD1	.	TRBV4-1	TRBJ2-7	12
TGTGCCAGCAGTCCAACGGCCGGGACTAGCGGGTCAGGCTACACAGATACGCAGTATTTT	CASSPTAGTSGSGYTDTQYF	TRBD2	once	TRBV6-4	TRBJ2-3	20
TGTGCCAGCAGTTTCGCGTACGAGCAGTACTTC	CASSFAYEQYF	.	.	TRBV7-9	TRBJ2-7	11
TGCGCCAGCAGCCAAGATCGTAATAACTATGGCTACACCTTC	CASSQDRNNYGYTF	.	.	TRBV4-3	TRBJ1-2	14
TGTGCCAGCCTCTCGGTAGAGAGCAATCAGCCCCAGCATTTT	CASLSVESNQPQHF	.	.	TRBV28	TRBJ1-5	14
TGTGCCAGCAGTCCTGGGGTAGCGGGGTACAATGAGCAGTTCTTC	CASSPGVAGYNEQFF	TRBD2	.	TRBV9	TRBJ2-1	15
TGTGCCAGCAGCTCCTCCCGGACAGGGGTTGGAAACACCATATATTTT	CASSSSRTGVGNTIYF	TRBD1	.	TRBV28	TRBJ1-3	16
TGTGCCAGCAGACAGGGAGTGGGGGGGACACCCCTCCACTTT	CASRQGVGGTPLHF	.	.	TRBV6-5	TRBJ1-6	14
TGTGCCAGCAGCCAACTCCCTAGCGGGAATGAGCAGTTCTTC	CASSQLPSGNEQFF	TRBD2	.	TRBV4-2	TRBJ2-1	14
TGTGCCAGCTCACCGCGGGCCCTAGGACAGGGACACACTGAAGCTTTCTTT	CASSPRALGQGHTEAFF	TRBD1	.	TRBV18	TRBJ1-1	17
TGTGCCAAATCGCTGGACAGGGGGGTAGGGGAGCAGTACTTC	CAKSLDRGVGEQYF	TRBD1	.	TRBV7-2	TRBJ2-7	14
TGTGCCAGCAGTTTATCTGGCGGGACGATCGGAGAGACCCAGTACTTC	CASSLSGGTIGETQYF	.	.	TRBV27	TRBJ2-5	16
TGCGCCAGCAGCCAGGGACAGAGGGATACGCAGTATTTT	CASSQGQRDTQYF	TRBD1	.	TRBV4-1	TRBJ2-3	13
TGTGCCAGCAGCCAAGAGCTCACGGGGGACTATGGCTACACCTTC	CASSQELTGDYGYTF	.	once	TRBV4-2	TRBJ1-2	15
TGTGCCAGCCGACGCAGCCAGGGGATATACTACGAGCAGTACTTC	CASRRSQGIYYEQYF	.	.	TRBV28	TRBJ2-7	15
TGTGCCAGCAGTTCAGCCCTGTCGGGACAGGCTTTGGAGCAGTACTTC	CASSSALSGQALEQYF	TRBD1	.	TRBV28	TRBJ2-7	16
TGTGCCAGCAGCTTAGGGCTAGCGGGGGGGTTAGTGGATGAGCAGTTCTTC	CASSLGLAGGLVDEQFF	TRBD2	.	TRBV7-8	TRBJ2-1	17
TGTGCCAGCAGCCGAGGGGGTGCGTTTGGCGCTGAAGCTTTCTTT	CASSRGGAFGAEAFF	.	.	TRBV6-5	TRBJ1-1	15
TGTGCCAGCAGCCCCGGGACAGGGGGCTCCTACGAGCAGTACTTC	CASSPGTGGSYEQYF	TRBD1	.	TRBV11-1	TRBJ2-7	15
TGTGCCAGCAGCCCCCGCTGGGGAGGCACAGATACGCAGTATTTT	CASSPRWGGTDTQYF	.	.	TRBV11-2	TRBJ2-3	15
TGTGCCAGCAGTGGGCGGCAGACTAGCGGGAGCACAGATACGCAGTATTTT	CASSGRQTSGSTDTQYF	TRBD2	.	TRBV2	TRBJ2-3	17
TGTGCCAGCAGTTTGACTGGGCGGGAGGGGTTCAATGAGCAGTTCTTC	CASSLTGREGFNEQFF	TRBD2	.	TRBV28	TRBJ2-1	16
TGTGCCAGCAGTTACTCGGTCACAGGGGCCAAAAACATTCAGTACTTC	CASSYSVTGAKNIQYF	.	.	TRBV6-6	TRBJ2-4	16
TGTGCCAGCAGCCAAACAGCGAACACTGAAGCTTTCTTT	CASSQTANTEAFF	.	.	TRBV3-1/TRBV3-2	TRBJ1-1	13
TGTGCCAGTAGAACCACGGCAGGGGGCCATCAGCCCCAGCATTTT	CASRTTAGGHQPQHF	TRBD1	.	TRBV19	TRBJ1-5	15
TGTGCCAGCAGCTTGGCGGACACCTACGAGCAGTACTTC	CASSLADTYEQYF	.	.	TRBV5-4	TRBJ2-7	13
TGTGCCAGCAGCCGGGATTTGAATAATGAAAAACTGTTTTTT	CASSRDLNNEKLFF	.	.	TRBV7-9	TRBJ1-4	14
TGTGCCAGCAGCAAGGACAGGGCCTCTGGAAACACCATATATTTT	CASSKDRASGNTIYF	TRBD1	.	TRBV6-6	TRBJ1-3	15
TGTGCCAGTACGCCGGGACTCTACACCGGGGAGCTGTTTTTT	CASTPGLYTGELFF	.	.	TRBV19	TRBJ2-2	14
TGCGCCAGCAGCCAAGATGTAGTAGCACTTTTCTCCTACAATGAGCAGTTCTTC	CASSQDVVALFSYNEQFF	.	.	TRBV4-3	TRBJ2-1	18
TGTGCCAGCAGCTTCCTGACACCGAGCTCTGGAAACACCATATATTTT	CASSFLTPSSGNTIYF	.	.	TRBV7-2	TRBJ1-3	16
TGTGCCAGCAGTTACTCGATTCAGGGTAATGAAAAACTGTTTTTC	CASSYSIQGNEKLFF	.	.	TRBV6-5	TRBJ1-4	15
TGTGCCAGCAGCCCCCTTGTACAGGGGAGGCAGTTCTTC	CASSPLVQGRQFF	TRBD1	.	TRBV7-2	TRBJ2-1	13
TGTGCCAGCAGCCACAGAGACAGGGGAGACTATGGCTACACCTTC	CASSHRDRGDYGYTF	TRBD1	.	TRBV7-8	TRBJ1-2	15
TGTGCCAGCAGTGGGACTAGCGGGATCACTCTTCAAGACGAGCAGTACTTC	CASSGTSGITLQDEQYF	TRBD2	few	TRBV7-9	TRBJ2-7	17
TGTGCCAGCAGGACTGCGATCTACGAGCAGTACTTC	CASRTAIYEQYF	.	.	TRBV28	TRBJ2-7	12
TGTGCCAGCAGCTTAGCGGTAGGGGCCGATGAGCAGTTCTTC	CASSLAVGADEQFF	.	.	TRBV7-9	TRBJ2-1	14
TGTGCCAGCAGTCCCATAGCGGGAACTCTTACTGAGCAGTTCTTC	CASSPIAGTLTEQFF	TRBD2	once	TRBV27	TRBJ2-1	15
TGTGCCAGCCCCCCGCCGGGGGGGCTCTACAATGAGCAGTTCTTC	CASPPPGGLYNEQFF	TRBD2	.	TRBV5-8	TRBJ2-1	15
TGTGCCAGCAGCCAAGAAGGGGTAGTGGTAAGCGGGAGACACTACGAGCAGTACTTC	CASSQEGVVVSGRHYEQYF	TRBD2	.	TRBV3-1/TRBV3-2	TRBJ2-7	19
TGCGCCAGCAGCCCGCGGACAGGGGGCGCGCCTGGGGCCAACGTCCTGACTTTC	CASSPRTGGAPGANVLTF	TRBD1	few	TRBV5-1	TRBJ2-6	18
TGTGCCAGTAGAGGGCTAGCGGGGAGCACAGATACGCAGTATTTT	CASRGLAGSTDTQYF	TRBD2	.	TRBV19	TRBJ2-3	15
TGTGCCAGCAGCTTGGAGGCGCCTAGCGGGGGGGCCTTTTGGGACATTCAGTACTTC	CASSLEAPSGGAFWDIQYF	TRBD2	.	TRBV5-6	TRBJ2-4	19
TGTGCCAGCAGTTTCCAGGGGTACAATGAGCAGTTCTTC	CASSFQGYNEQFF	.	.	TRBV2	TRBJ2-1	13
TGTGCCAGCAGCCAAGACCACGTCGAGTCTTCCGAGCAGTACTTC	CASSQDHVESSEQYF	.	.	TRBV3-1/TRBV3-2	TRBJ2-7	15
TGTGCCAGCAGTTCAAAGGGGCCCAACGGTAACTATGGCTACACCTTC	CASSSKGPNGNYGYTF	.	once	TRBV9	TRBJ1-2	16
TGTGCCAGCAGTTTAGACAACTACAATGAGCAGTTCTTC	CASSLDNYNEQFF	.	.	TRBV27	TRBJ2-1	13
TGTGCCATCAGTGAAACAGGGGAATATAACACTGAAGCTTTCTTT	CAISETGEYNTEAFF	TRBD1	once	TRBV10-3	TRBJ1-1	15